These T cell receptor beta chains were read from a single sample in a study of blood T cell repertoires in COVID-19. This table comes from immunoSEQ multiplex PCR, and its TCRdb copy is limited to in-frame clones, with some not included. The sample includes 300,000 to 350,000 clones, around 82% of them seen just once. The sequencing input was peripheral blood. The receptors were sampled from a young man with active or convalescent COVID-19. Each CDR3 is given with its conserved first and last residue.

CDR3 protein | J gene | V gene
CASSPRTIPNEQYF | TRBJ2-7 | TRBV11-3
CASSQATVSNQPQHF | TRBJ1-5 | TRBV3-1/TRBV3-2
CASSSRDRVYEQYF | TRBJ2-7 | TRBV7-9
CAISGLGGSYYEQYF | TRBJ2-7 | TRBV10-3
CASSTRATRANYGYTF | TRBJ1-2 | TRBV2
CASSYSRDYTDTQYF | TRBJ2-3 | TRBV6-2/TRBV6-3
CASSPGWSEAFF | TRBJ1-1 | TRBV12-3/TRBV12-4
CASSQGSASGDYEQYF | TRBJ2-7 | TRBV4-2
CASSTDRENTEAFF | TRBJ1-1 | TRBV11-2
CASSQDFTVLFNGYTF | TRBJ1-2 | TRBV4-2
CASSSPDRVAGELFF | TRBJ2-2 | TRBV7-9
CASSLDRFSSGSDTQYF | TRBJ2-3 | TRBV5-1
CASSLAGRTEAFF | TRBJ1-1 | TRBV7-8
CAWSVVGQVKGTEAFF | TRBJ1-1 | TRBV30
CASSQVLARHNEQFF | TRBJ2-1 | TRBV3-1/TRBV3-2
CASSKGGGEQYF | TRBJ2-7 | TRBV18
CASSLEGTAMNTEAFF | TRBJ1-1 | TRBV5-1
CASRGDNEQFF | TRBJ2-1 | TRBV12-3/TRBV12-4
CASSLTRTEAFF | TRBJ1-1 | TRBV7-2
CASSQTDTQYF | TRBJ2-3 | TRBV6-2/TRBV6-3
CASSPSGNSYTF | TRBJ1-2 | TRBV14
CAISEGGLDVGHYEQYF | TRBJ2-7 | TRBV10-3
CATSDSGQGAGGQFF | TRBJ2-1 | TRBV24-1
CASSLFKNTEAFF | TRBJ1-1 | TRBV7-2
CASSLGDSTYEQYF | TRBJ2-7 | TRBV5-4
CASSYPRGDQPQHF | TRBJ1-5 | TRBV6-9
CASSPGGDNEQFF | TRBJ2-1 | TRBV28
CASTASGWSSTDTQYF | TRBJ2-3 | TRBV5-6
CASSATTHTGELFF | TRBJ2-2 | TRBV11-2
CASKVEEAGNTIYF | TRBJ1-3 | TRBV5-4
CASSLGTGGGYGYTF | TRBJ1-2 | TRBV7-2
CASSHPPTQLGRPFYNEQFF | TRBJ2-1 | TRBV4-1
CASKYSGGPYEQYF | TRBJ2-7 | TRBV7-9
CASCRGKETNEKLFF | TRBJ1-4 | TRBV11-3
CAISESRGLAGYEQYF | TRBJ2-7 | TRBV10-3
CSVGALEVGEAFF | TRBJ1-1 | TRBV29-1
CASSLTGGNTEAFF | TRBJ1-1 | TRBV27
CASSLTEHGNTIYF | TRBJ1-3 | TRBV11-2
CASSLPKSLNGYTF | TRBJ1-2 | TRBV7-2
CATSDPTSGGSYNEQFF | TRBJ2-1 | TRBV24-1
CASSDESGQKAFF | TRBJ1-1 | TRBV6-4
CASSQGGVTDTQYF | TRBJ2-3 | TRBV6-5
CAWGSGNTIYF | TRBJ1-3 | TRBV30
CSVGTGPNYEQYF | TRBJ2-7 | TRBV29-1
CASSDPRGKYEQYF | TRBJ2-7 | TRBV27
CASSPLGGRAHEQFF | TRBJ2-1 | TRBV18
CASGFLSTEAFF | TRBJ1-1 | TRBV12-5
CASSLAHRVRYNEQFF | TRBJ2-1 | TRBV5-1
CAWSVLNSGPLHF | TRBJ1-6 | TRBV30
CASRGGANTGELFF | TRBJ2-2 | TRBV28
CASSKGWYRAYEQYF | TRBJ2-7 | TRBV21-1
CASSLGLAGGGVNEQFF | TRBJ2-1 | TRBV7-9
CASSPRLAGGPDGELFF | TRBJ2-2 | TRBV7-9